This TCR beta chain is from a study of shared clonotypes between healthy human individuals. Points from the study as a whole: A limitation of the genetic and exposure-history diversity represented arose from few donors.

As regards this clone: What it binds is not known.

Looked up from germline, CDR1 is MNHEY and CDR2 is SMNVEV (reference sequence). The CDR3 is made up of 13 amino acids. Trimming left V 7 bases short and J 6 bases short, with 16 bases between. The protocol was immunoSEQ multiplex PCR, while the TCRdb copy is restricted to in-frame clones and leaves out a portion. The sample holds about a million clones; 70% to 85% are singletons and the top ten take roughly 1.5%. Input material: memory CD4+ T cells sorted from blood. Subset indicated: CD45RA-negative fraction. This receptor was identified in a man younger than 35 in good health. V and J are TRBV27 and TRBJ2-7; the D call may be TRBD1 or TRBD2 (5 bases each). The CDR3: CASTTGPRGEQYF. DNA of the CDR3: TGTGCCAGCACAACGGGGCCACGGGGCGAGCAGTACTTC.